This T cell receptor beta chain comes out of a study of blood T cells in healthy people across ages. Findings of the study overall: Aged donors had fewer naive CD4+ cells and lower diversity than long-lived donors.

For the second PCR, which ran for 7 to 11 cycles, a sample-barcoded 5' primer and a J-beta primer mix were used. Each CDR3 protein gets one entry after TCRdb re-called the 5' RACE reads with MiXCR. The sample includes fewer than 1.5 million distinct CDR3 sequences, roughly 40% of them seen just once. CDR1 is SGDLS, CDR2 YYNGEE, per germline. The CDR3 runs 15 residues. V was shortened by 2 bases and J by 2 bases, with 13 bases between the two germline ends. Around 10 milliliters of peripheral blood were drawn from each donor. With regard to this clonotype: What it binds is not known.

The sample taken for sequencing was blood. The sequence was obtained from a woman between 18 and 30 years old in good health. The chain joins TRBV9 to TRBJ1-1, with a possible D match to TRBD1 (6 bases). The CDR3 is CASSVLQGSNTEAFF. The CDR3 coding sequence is TGTGCCAGCAGCGTCCTACAGGGTTCAAACACTGAAGCTTTCTTT.